The text below deals with one T cell receptor beta chain. Its target is not known. This entry belongs to a study of regulatory T cells in long-lasting Graves disease. On the study more broadly: Those with persistent Graves' disease had received antithyroid drugs for over 5 years with positive TSH receptor antibodies.

CDR3 regions were amplified by Arm-PCR using iRepertoire HTBI primers to build TCR beta libraries. TCRdb fed the multiplex PCR reads into MiXCR, producing one record per CDR3 protein. The sample holds about 660,000 distinct CDR3 sequences, around 32% seen once. Germline CDR1 is SNHLY and CDR2 is FYNNEI. This CDR3 has 12 amino acids. V lost 8 bases to trimming and J lost 7 bases; unmatched junction nucleotides: 7. Overall study findings and caveats: Thyroid tissue was not sampled; only peripheral blood was. Those with persistent Graves' had less TCR diversity than newly diagnosed patients. Persistent patients shared more public clonotypes (roughly 3,000) than newly diagnosed patients (about 1,000).

Time point reported: persistent/refractory GD, antithyroid drugs over 5 years with positive TRAb. The authors made the TCR library using RNA they extracted from PBMCs. The sequenced sample was peripheral blood mononuclear cells (PBMCs), obtained when the disease was refractory, from a patient treated with antithyroid drugs. The V call is TRBV2, the J call TRBJ1-2; TRBD1 matches 7 bases. This clonotype originated in a female donor with Graves disease. The DNA for the CDR3 is TGTGCCAGCGTGAGACAGGGAGTTGGCTACACCTTC. Translating it yields CASVRQGVGYTF.